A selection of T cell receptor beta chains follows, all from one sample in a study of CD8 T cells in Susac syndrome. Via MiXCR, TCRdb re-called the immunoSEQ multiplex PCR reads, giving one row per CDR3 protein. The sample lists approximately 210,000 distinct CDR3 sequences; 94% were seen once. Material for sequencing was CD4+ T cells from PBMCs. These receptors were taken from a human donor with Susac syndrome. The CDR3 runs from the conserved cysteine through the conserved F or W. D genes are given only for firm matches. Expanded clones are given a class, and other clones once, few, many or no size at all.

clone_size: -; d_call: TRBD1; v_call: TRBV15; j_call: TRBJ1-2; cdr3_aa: CATSRGQGQYGYTF; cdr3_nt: TGTGCCACCAGCAGGGGACAGGGTCAATACGGCTACACCTTC
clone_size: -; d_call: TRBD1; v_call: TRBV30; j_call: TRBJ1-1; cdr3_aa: CAWSGGDRGRRTEAFF; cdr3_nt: TGTGCCTGGAGCGGGGGGGACAGGGGGCGAAGGACTGAAGCTTTCTTT
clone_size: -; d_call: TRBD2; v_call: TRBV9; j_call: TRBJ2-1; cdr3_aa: CASSVAWAGRGRDEQFF; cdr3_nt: TGTGCCAGCAGCGTAGCTTGGGCAGGGAGGGGCAGGGATGAGCAGTTCTTC
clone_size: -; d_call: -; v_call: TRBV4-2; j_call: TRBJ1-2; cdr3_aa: CASSQDPEGSNYGYTF; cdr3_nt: TGTGCCAGCAGCCAAGATCCTGAGGGCAGCAACTATGGCTACACCTTC
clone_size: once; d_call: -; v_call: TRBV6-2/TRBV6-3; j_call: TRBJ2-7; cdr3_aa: CASSSRFRLYEQYF; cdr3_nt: TGTGCCAGCAGTTCCCGTTTTCGGCTCTACGAGCAGTACTTC
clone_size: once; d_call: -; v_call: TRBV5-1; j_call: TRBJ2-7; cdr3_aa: CASTLDGGISYEQYF; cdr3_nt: TGCGCCAGCACCCTTGACGGGGGAATCTCCTACGAGCAGTACTTC
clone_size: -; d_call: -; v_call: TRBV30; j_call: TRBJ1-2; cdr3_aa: CAWSSAYGYTF; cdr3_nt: TGTGCCTGGTCCAGCGCCTATGGCTACACCTTC
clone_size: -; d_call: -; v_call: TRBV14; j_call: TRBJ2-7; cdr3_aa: CASSHLYEQYF; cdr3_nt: TGTGCCAGCAGCCACCTCTACGAGCAGTACTTC
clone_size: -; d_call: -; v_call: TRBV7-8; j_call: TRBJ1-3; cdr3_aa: CASSLRLSGNTIYF; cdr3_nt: TGTGCCAGCAGCTTGCGGCTCTCTGGAAACACCATATATTTT
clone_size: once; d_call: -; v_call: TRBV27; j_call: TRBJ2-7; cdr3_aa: CASLSRESYEQYF; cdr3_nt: TGTGCCTCCTTATCGAGGGAGTCCTACGAGCAGTACTTC
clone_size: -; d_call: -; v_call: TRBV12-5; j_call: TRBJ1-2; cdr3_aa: CASGTTGRDGYTF; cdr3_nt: TGTGCTAGTGGGACAACAGGGAGGGATGGCTACACCTTC
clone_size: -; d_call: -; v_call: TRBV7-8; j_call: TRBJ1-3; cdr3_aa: CASSLGSRASGNTIYF; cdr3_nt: TGTGCCAGCAGCTTAGGGAGCCGGGCCTCTGGAAACACCATATATTTT
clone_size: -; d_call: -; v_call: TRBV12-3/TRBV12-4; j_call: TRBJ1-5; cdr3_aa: CASSWSRGPQHF; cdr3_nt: TGTGCCAGCAGTTGGTCCAGGGGACCCCAGCATTTT